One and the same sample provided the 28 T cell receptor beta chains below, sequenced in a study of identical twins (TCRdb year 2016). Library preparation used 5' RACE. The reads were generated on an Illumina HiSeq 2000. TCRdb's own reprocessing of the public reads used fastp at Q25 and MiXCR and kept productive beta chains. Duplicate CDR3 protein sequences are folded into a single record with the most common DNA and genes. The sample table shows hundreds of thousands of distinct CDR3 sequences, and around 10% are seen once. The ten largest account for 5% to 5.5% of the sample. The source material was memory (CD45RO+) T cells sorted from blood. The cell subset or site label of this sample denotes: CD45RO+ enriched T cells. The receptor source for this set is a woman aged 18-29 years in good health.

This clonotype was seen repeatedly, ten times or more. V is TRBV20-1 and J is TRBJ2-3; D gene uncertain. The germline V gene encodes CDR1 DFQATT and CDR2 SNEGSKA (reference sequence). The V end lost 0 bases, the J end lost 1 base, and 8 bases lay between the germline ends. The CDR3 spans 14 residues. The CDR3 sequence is CSARESSGTDTQYF. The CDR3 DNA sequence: TGCAGTGCTAGAGAGTCCAGCGGCACAGATACGCAGTATTTT.

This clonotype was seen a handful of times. CDR3 protein: CASSLELGRYF. For the CDR3, the DNA is TGTGCCAGCAGCTTAGAACTAGGGCGGTATTTT. This chain uses TRBV7-2 with TRBJ2-3; the D gene is possibly TRBD2 (5 bases). Germline values: CDR1 SGHTA, CDR2 FQGNSA. This CDR3 comprises 11 residues. V gave up 1 base and J gave up 14 bases, with 10 bases separating them.

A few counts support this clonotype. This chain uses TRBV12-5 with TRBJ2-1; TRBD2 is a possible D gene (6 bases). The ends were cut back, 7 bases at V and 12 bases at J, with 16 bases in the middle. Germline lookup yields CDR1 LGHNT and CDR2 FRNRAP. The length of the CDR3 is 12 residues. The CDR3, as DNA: TGTGCTAGTGCCCTTCATGGGACTTTGCAGTTCTTC. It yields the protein CASALHGTLQFF.

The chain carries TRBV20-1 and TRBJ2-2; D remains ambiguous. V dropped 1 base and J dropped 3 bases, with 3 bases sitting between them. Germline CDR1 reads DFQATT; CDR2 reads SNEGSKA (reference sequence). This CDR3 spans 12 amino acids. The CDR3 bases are TGCAGTGCTAGAGCGGACACCGGGGAGCTGTTTTTT. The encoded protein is CSARADTGELFF.

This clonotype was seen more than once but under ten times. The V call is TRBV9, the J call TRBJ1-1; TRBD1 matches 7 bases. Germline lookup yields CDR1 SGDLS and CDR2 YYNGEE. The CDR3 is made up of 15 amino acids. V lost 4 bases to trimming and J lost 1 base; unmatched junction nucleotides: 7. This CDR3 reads CASSPRQGKNTEAFF. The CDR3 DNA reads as TGTGCCAGCAGCCCTAGACAGGGAAAGAACACTGAAGCTTTCTTT.

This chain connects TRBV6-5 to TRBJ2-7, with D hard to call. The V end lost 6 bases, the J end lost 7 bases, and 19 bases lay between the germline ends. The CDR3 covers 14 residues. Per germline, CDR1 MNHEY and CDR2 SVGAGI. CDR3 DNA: TGTGCCAGCAGATTAAGAAGGGTGGATTGGGAGCAGTACTTC. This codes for CASRLRRVDWEQYF.

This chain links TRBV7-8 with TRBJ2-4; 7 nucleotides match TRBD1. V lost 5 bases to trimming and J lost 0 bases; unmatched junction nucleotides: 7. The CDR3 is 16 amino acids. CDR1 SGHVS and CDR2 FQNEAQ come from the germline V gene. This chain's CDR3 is CASSLRTGLAKNIQYF. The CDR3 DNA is TGTGCCAGCAGCCTTAGGACAGGCTTAGCCAAAAACATTCAGTACTTC.

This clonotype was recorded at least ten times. Here the CDR3 DNA reads TGTGCCAGCAAACCCCCGGACAGGCCTCAAGAGACCCAGTACTTC. Its translation is CASKPPDRPQETQYF. This rearrangement joins TRBV28 to TRBJ2-5; 7 bases align to TRBD1. Trimming cost V 7 bases and J 2 bases; bases outside gene matches: 10. This CDR3 contains 15 residues. Germline V CDR1 and CDR2: MDHEN, SYDVKM.

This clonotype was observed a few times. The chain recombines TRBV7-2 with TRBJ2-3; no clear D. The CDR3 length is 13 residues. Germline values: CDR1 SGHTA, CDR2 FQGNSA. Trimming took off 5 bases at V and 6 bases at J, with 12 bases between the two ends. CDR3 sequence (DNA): TGTGCCAGCAGCCCTCAACGTAGGGATACGCAGTATTTT. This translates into CASSPQRRDTQYF.

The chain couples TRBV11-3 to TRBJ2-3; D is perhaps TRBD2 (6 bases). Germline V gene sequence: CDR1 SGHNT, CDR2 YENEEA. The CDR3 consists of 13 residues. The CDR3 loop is CASEAGSTDTQYF. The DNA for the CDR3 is TGTGCGAGCGAGGCGGGGAGCACAGATACGCAGTATTTT. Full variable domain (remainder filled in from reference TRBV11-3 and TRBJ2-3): EAGVVQSPRYKIIEKKQPVAFWCNPISGHNTLYWYLQNLGQGPELLIRYENEEAVDDSQLPKDRFSAERLKGVDSTLKIQPAELGDSAVYLCASEAGSTDTQYFGPGTRLTVL.

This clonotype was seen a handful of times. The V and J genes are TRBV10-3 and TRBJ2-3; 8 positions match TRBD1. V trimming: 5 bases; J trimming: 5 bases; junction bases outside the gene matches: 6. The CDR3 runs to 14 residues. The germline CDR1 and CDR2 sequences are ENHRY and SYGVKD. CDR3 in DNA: TGTGCCATCAGTTCGACAGGGGCCGGAGATACGCAGTATTTT. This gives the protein CAISSTGAGDTQYF.

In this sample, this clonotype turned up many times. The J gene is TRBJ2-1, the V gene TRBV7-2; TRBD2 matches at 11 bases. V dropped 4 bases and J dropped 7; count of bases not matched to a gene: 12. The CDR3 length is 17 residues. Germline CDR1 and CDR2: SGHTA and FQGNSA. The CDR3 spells CASSSDLAGGRRNEQFF. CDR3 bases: TGTGCCAGCAGCTCCGATTTAGCGGGAGGGCGTCGGAATGAGCAGTTCTTC.

The CDR3 DNA sequence: TGCGCCAGCAGCTTGTTGGTAGCGGGAGAGCAGTTCTTC. This codes for CASSLLVAGEQFF. The J gene is TRBJ2-1, the V gene TRBV5-1; 8 bases match TRBD2. The CDR3 has 13 amino acids. Germline CDR1 SGHRS, CDR2 YFSETQ. With 1 base clipped from V and 10 bases from J, the junction kept 4 bases outside the gene matches.

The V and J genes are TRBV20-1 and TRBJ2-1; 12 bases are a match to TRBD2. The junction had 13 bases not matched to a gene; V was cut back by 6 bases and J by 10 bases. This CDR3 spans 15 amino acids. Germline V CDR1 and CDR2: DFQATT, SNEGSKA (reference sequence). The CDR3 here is CSATRLAGASREQFF. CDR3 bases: TGCAGTGCGACCCGACTAGCGGGGGCCTCGAGGGAGCAGTTCTTC.

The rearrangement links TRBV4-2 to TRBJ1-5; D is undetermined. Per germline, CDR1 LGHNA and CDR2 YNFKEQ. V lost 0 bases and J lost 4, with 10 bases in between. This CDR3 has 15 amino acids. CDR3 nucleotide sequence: TGTGCCAGCAGCCAAGAACAGAGCCAGAATCAGCCCCAGCATTTT. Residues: CASSQEQSQNQPQHF.

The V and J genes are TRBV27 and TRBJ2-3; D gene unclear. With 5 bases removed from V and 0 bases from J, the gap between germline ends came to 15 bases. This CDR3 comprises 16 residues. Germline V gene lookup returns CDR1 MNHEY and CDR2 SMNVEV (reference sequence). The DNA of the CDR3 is TGTGCCAGCAGTCTACTAAGCGAGTATAGCACAGATACGCAGTATTTT. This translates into CASSLLSEYSTDTQYF.

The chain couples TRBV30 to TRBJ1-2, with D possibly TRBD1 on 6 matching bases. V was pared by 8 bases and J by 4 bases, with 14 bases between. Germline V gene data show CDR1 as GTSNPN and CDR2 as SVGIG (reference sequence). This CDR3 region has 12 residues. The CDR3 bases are TGTGCCCGTTCCGGACAGTTCTATGGCTACACCTTC. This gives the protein CARSGQFYGYTF.

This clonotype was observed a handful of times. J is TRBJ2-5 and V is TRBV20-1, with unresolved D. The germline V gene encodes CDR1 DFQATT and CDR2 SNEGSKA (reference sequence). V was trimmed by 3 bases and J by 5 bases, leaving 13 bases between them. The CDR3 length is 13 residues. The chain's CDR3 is CSARHADLETQYF. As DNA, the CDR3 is TGCAGTGCTAGGCACGCGGATCTGGAGACCCAGTACTTC.

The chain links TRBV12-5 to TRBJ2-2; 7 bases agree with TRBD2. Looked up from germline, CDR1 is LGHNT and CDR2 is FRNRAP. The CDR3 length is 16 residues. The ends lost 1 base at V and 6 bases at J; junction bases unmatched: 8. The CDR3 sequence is CASGLGQGGLSGELFF. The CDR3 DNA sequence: TGTGCTAGTGGTTTGGGTCAGGGAGGGTTGTCCGGGGAGCTGTTTTTT.

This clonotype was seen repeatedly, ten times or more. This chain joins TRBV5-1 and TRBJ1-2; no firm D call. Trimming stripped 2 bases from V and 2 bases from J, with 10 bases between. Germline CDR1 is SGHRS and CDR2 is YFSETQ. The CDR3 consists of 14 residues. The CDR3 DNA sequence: TGCGCCAGCAGCTTACGGATTCCAAACTATGGCTACACCTTC. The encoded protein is CASSLRIPNYGYTF.

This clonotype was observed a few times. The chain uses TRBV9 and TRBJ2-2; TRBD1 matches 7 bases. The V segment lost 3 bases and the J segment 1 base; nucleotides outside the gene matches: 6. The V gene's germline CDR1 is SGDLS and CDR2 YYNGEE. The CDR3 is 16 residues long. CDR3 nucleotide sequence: TGTGCCAGCAGCGACCGAGACAGGGTGAACACCGGGGAGCTGTTTTTT. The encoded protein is CASSDRDRVNTGELFF. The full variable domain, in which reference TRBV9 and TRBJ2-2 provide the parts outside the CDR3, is DSGVTQTPKHLITATGQRVTLRCSPRSGDLSVYWYQQSLDQGLQFLIQYYNGEERAKGNILERFSAQQFPDLHSELNLSSLELGDSALYFCASSDRDRVNTGELFFGEGSRLTVL.

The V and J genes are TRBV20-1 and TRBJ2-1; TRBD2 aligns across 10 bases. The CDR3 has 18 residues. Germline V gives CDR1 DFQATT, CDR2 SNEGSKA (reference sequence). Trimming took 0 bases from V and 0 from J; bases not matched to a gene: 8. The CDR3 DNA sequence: TGCAGTGCTAGAGATACAACTAGCGGGATCCCCTCCTACAATGAGCAGTTCTTC. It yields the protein CSARDTTSGIPSYNEQFF.

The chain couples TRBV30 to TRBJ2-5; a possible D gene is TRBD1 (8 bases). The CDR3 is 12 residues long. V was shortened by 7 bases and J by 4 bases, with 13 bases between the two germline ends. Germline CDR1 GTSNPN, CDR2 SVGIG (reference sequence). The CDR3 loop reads CASTGGAETQYF. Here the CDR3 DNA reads TGTGCCTCAACAGGGGGGGCAGAGACCCAGTACTTC.

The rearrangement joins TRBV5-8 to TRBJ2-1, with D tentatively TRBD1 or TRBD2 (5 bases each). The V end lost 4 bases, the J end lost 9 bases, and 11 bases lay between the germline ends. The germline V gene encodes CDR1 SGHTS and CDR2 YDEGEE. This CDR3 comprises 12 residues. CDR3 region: CASSPGRVEQFF. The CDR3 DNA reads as TGTGCCAGCAGCCCGGGACGGGTTGAGCAGTTCTTC.

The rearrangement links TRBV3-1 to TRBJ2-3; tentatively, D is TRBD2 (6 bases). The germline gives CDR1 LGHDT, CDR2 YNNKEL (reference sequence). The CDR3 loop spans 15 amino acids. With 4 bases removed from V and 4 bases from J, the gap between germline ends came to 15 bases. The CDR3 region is CASSLPGRGADTQYF. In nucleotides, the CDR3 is TGTGCCAGCAGCCTTCCGGGCCGCGGGGCAGATACGCAGTATTTT.

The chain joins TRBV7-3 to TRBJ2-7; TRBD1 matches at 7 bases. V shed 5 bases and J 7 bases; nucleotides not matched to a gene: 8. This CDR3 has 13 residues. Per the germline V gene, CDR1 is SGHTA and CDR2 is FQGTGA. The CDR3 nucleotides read TGTGCCAGCAGCAGCCTTGGGGACAGAGAGCAGTACTTC. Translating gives CASSSLGDREQYF.

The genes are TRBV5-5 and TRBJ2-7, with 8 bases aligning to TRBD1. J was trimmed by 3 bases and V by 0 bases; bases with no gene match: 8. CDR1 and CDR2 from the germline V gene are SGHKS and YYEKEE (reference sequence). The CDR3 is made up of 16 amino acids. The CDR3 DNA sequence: TGTGCCAGCAGCTTGGGGGCCGGGACAGGCCTCTACGAGCAGTACTTC. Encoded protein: CASSLGAGTGLYEQYF.

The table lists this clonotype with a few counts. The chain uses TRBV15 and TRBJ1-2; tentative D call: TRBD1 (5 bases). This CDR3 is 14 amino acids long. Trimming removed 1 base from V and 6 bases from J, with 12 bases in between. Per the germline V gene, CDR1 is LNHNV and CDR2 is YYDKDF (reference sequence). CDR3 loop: CATSRVREPNGYTF. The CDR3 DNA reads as TGTGCCACCAGCAGAGTCAGGGAACCTAATGGCTACACCTTC.